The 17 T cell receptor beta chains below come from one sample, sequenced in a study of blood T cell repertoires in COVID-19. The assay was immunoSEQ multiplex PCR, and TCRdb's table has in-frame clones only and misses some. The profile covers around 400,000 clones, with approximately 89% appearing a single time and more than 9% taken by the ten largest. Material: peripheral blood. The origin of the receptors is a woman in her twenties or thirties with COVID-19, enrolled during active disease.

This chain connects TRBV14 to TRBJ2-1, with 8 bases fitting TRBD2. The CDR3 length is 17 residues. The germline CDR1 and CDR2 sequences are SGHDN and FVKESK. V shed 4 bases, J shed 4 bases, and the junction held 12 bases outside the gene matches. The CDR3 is CASSRTRLAPAYNEQFF. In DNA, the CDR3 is TGTGCCAGCAGCCGAACGAGACTAGCGCCAGCTTACAATGAGCAGTTCTTC.

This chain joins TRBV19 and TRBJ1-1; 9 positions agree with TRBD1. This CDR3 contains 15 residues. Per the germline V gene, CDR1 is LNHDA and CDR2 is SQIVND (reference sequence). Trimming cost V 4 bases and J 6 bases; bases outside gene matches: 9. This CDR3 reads CASSNPGTGNPEAFF. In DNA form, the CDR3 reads TGTGCCAGTAGTAACCCCGGGACAGGGAATCCTGAAGCTTTCTTT.

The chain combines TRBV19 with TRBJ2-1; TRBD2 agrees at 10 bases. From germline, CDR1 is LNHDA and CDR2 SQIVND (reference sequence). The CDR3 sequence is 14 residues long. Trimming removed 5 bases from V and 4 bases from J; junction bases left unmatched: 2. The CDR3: CASSPGLAYNEQFF. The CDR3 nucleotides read TGTGCCAGTAGTCCGGGACTAGCGTACAATGAGCAGTTCTTC.

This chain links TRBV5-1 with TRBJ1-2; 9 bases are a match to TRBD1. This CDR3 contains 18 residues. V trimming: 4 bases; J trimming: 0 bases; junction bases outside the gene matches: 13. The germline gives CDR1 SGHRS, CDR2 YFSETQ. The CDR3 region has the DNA TGCGCCAGCAGCGGAAGTTGGGGACAGGGAGATCCTAACTATGGCTACACCTTC. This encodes CASSGSWGQGDPNYGYTF.

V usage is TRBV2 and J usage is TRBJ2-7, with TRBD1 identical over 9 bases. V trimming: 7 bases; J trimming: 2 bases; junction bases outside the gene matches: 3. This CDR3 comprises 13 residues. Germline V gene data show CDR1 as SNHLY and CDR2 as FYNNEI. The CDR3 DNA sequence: TGTGCCAGCACGAGGGACAGGGCCTACGAGCAGTACTTC. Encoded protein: CASTRDRAYEQYF.

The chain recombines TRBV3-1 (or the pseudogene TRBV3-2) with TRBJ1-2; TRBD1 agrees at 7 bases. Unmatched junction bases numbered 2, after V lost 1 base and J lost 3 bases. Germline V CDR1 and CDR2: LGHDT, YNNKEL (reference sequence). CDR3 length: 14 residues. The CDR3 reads CASSQGGQYYGYTF. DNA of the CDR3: TGTGCCAGCAGCCAAGGGGGACAGTACTATGGCTACACCTTC.

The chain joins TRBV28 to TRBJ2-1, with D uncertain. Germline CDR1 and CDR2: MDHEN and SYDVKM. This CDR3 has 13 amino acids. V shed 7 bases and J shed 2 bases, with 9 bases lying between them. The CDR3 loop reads CASTDSTYNEQFF. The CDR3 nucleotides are TGTGCCAGCACGGATAGCACCTACAATGAGCAGTTCTTC.

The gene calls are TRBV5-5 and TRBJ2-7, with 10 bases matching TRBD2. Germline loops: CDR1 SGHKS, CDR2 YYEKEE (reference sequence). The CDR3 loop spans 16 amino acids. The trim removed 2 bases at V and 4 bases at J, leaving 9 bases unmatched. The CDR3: CASSFMVGTSVYEQYF. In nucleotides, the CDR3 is TGTGCCAGCAGCTTCATGGTGGGGACTAGCGTATACGAGCAGTACTTC.

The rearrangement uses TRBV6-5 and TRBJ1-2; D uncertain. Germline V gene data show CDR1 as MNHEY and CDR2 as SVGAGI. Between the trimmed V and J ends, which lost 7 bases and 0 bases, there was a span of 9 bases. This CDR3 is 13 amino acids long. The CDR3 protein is CASTSGANYGYTF. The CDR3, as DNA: TGTGCCAGCACCTCCGGAGCTAACTATGGCTACACCTTC.

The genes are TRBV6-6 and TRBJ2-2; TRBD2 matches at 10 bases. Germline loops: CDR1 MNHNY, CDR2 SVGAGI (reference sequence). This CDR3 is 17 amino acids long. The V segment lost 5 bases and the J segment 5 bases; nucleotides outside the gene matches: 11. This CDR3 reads CASSHNLAGARTGELFF. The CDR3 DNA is TGTGCCAGCAGTCACAATCTAGCGGGAGCTAGGACCGGGGAGCTGTTTTTT.

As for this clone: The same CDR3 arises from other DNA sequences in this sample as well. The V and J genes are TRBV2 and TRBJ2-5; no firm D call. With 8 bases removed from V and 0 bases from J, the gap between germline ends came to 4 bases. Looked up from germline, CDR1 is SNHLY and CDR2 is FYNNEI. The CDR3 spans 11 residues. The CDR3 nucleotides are TGTGCCAGCTCCTACCAAGAGACCCAGTACTTC. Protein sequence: CASSYQETQYF.

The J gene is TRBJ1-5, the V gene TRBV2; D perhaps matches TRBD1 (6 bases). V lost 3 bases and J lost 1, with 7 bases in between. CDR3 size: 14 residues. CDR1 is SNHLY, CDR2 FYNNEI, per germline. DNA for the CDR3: TGTGCCAGCAGTGAGCAGGGGAGCAATCAGCCCCAGCATTTT. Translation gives CASSEQGSNQPQHF.

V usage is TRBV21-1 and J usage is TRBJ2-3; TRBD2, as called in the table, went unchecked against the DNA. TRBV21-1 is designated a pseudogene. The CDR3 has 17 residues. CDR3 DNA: TGTGCCAGCAGCAATCGCCGTCCCTTCGGGGGCACAGATACGCAGTATTTT. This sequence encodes CASSNRRPFGGTDTQYF.

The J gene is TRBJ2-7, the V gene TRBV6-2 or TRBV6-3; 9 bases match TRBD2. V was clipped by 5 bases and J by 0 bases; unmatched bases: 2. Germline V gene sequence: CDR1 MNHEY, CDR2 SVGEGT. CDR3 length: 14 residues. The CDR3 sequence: CASSTAGGSYEQYF. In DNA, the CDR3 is TGTGCCAGCAGTACAGCGGGAGGCTCCTACGAGCAGTACTTC.

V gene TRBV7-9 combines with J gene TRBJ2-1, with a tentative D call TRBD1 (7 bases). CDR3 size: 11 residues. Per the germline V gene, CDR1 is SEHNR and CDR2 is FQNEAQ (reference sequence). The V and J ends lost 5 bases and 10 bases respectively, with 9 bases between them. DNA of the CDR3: TGTGCCAGCAGCGCGGGACAGGAGCAGTTCTTC. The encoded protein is CASSAGQEQFF.

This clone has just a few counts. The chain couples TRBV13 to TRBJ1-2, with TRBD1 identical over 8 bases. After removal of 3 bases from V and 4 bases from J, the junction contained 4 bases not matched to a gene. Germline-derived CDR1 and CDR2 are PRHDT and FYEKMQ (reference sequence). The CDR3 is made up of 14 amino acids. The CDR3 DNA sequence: TGTGCCAGCAGCTTCGGACAGGGAGGCTATGGCTACACCTTC. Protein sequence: CASSFGQGGYGYTF.

This chain's CDR3 is CATSTPLDTYNEQFF. The CDR3 coding sequence is TGTGCCACCAGCACTCCTTTGGACACCTACAATGAGCAGTTCTTC. The rearrangement joins TRBV15 to TRBJ2-1; D is possibly TRBD1 (5 bases). CDR3 length equals 15 residues. Per the germline V gene, CDR1 is LNHNV and CDR2 is YYDKDF (reference sequence). With 4 bases removed from V and 2 bases from J, the gap between germline ends came to 12 bases.